The T cell receptor (beta chain) described here comes from a study of T cell changes during pregnancy in multiple sclerosis. The CDR3 extends over 16 amino acids. Germline V gene data show CDR1 as SGHTA and CDR2 as FQGNSA. The V gene lost 6 bases and the J gene lost 4 bases, with 18 bases spanning the gap. This clone has just a few counts. The assay was immunoSEQ multiplex PCR, and TCRdb's table has in-frame clones only and misses some. The sample records about 9,500 clones, approximately 83% being singletons. This specimen was CD8+ T cells from peripheral blood mononuclear cells, taken in the third trimester of pregnancy. The chain couples TRBV7-2 to TRBJ2-2, with D uncertain. The TCR sequence derives from a female donor in good health, enrolled as a control in a pregnancy study. CDR3 nucleotides: TGTGCCAGCAGAGAAAAGGTGGTAGCTCCCACCGGGGAGCTGTTTTTT. The encoded protein is CASREKVVAPTGELFF.